These 17 T cell receptor beta chains came from one sample sequenced in a study of blood T cells in healthy people across ages. A J-beta primer mix and a sample-barcoded 5' primer were used in a second PCR of about 6 to 12 cycles. TCRdb used MiXCR to reprocess the 5' RACE reads, holding one entry per CDR3 protein. The sample carries roughly 800,000 distinct CDR3 sequences, 58% recorded once. The specimen was blood. All receptors derive from a man aged 25 to 40 in good health.

This clonotype has a single count. This may stem from a read error, because a much larger clone lies one nucleotide away. V is TRBV29-1 and J is TRBJ2-1; D not certain. V was trimmed by 0 bases and J by 7 bases, leaving 10 bases between them. Germline V gene lookup returns CDR1 SQVTM and CDR2 ANQGSEA. This CDR3 is 13 amino acids long. CDR3 nucleotides: TGCAGCGTTGAAGAGGGCAGTCCTAATGAGCAGTTCTTC. Its protein is CSVEEGSPNEQFF.

The V gene is TRBV18, the J gene TRBJ2-7, with D perhaps TRBD1 (6 bases). Germline V gene lookup returns CDR1 KGHSH and CDR2 LQKENI. This CDR3 spans 14 amino acids. Between the trimmed V and J ends, which lost 3 bases and 3 bases, there was a span of 12 bases. CDR3 coding DNA: TGTGCCAGCTCACCGGCAAGGGACAACTACGAGCAGTACTTC. Residues: CASSPARDNYEQYF.

This clonotype was seen a few times. V usage is TRBV5-1 and J usage is TRBJ1-2, with D hard to call. V shed 3 bases and J shed 8 bases, with 8 bases lying between them. CDR1 and CDR2 (germline): SGHRS, YFSETQ. The CDR3 spans 11 residues. CDR3 in amino acids: CASSSDIGYTF. CDR3 DNA sequence: TGCGCCAGCAGCTCGGATATAGGCTACACCTTC.

V usage is TRBV20-1 and J usage is TRBJ1-1; unclear D gene. The CDR3 loop spans 12 amino acids. The V gene lost 6 bases and the J gene lost 5 bases, with 13 bases spanning the gap. From germline, CDR1 is DFQATT and CDR2 SNEGSKA (reference sequence). CDR3 nucleotides: TGCAGTGCCCAGTCTGGGTTGACTGAAGCTTTCTTT. It is translated as CSAQSGLTEAFF.

The chain carries TRBV5-1 and TRBJ1-6; D is uncertain. CDR1 is SGHRS, CDR2 YFSETQ, per germline. This CDR3 comprises 12 residues. Trimming removed 4 bases at V and 10 bases at J, with 9 bases between. The CDR3 region is CASSEPTSPLHF. DNA for the CDR3: TGCGCCAGCAGCGAACCGACATCACCCCTCCACTTT.

This clonotype was recorded many times. This sequence joins TRBV6-5 and TRBJ1-2; D is undetermined. Trimming cost V 0 bases and J 4 bases, with 9 bases left between them. This CDR3 region has 14 residues. In germline, CDR1 is MNHEY, CDR2 SVGAGI. The DNA of the CDR3 is TGTGCCAGCAGTTACTCTTTGACCGGCTATGGCTACACCTTC. It is translated as CASSYSLTGYGYTF.

V is TRBV12-3 or TRBV12-4 and J is TRBJ2-7; D ambiguous. This CDR3 is 12 amino acids long. Between the trimmed V and J ends, which lost 8 bases and 3 bases, there was a span of 11 bases. DNA of the CDR3: TGTGCCAGCCAGAGGCGCAGCTACGAGCAGTACTTC. This translates into CASQRRSYEQYF.

This chain joins TRBV2 and TRBJ2-1; 10 bases are shared with TRBD2. CDR1 and CDR2 from the germline V gene are SNHLY and FYNNEI. This CDR3 region has 12 residues. After removal of 6 bases from V and 8 bases from J, the junction contained 1 base not matched to a gene. The CDR3 bases are TGTGCCAGCAGAGCGGGGGGGTATGAGCAGTTCTTC. Protein: CASRAGGYEQFF.

V and J are TRBV6-5 and TRBJ1-2; the D is unclear. This CDR3 has 11 amino acids. V was pared by 7 bases and J by 11 bases, with 14 bases between. Germline values: CDR1 MNHEY, CDR2 SVGAGI. The CDR3 nucleotides are TGTGCCAGCAAGGTTTGGGGTCTTTACACCTTC. Translated, it gives CASKVWGLYTF.

This clonotype was counted many times. The chain couples TRBV20-1 to TRBJ2-5; D gene ambiguous. With the DNA end fitting TRBJ2-7 better, the J assignment may be wrong. Per germline, CDR1 DFQATT and CDR2 SNEGSKA (reference sequence). CDR3 length: 11 amino acids. CDR3 protein: CSASPNYEQYF. The CDR3 DNA sequence: TGCAGTGCTAGTCCAAACTACGAGCAGTACTTC.

The J gene is TRBJ2-1, the V gene TRBV25-1; 7 positions match TRBD1. The CDR3 spans 13 residues. CDR1 is MGHDK and CDR2 is SYGVNS in the germline V gene. J gave up 2 bases and V 6 bases, and 1 base lay outside the gene matches. The CDR3 loop reads CASRTGAYNEQFF. The CDR3 DNA follows: TGTGCCAGCAGAACAGGGGCCTACAATGAGCAGTTCTTC.

V is TRBV7-9 and J is TRBJ1-1; no definite D call. This CDR3 comprises 12 residues. Germline V lookup: CDR1 SEHNR, CDR2 FQNEAQ (reference sequence). The V end lost 0 bases, the J end lost 7 bases, and 6 bases lay between the germline ends. In nucleotides, the CDR3 is TGTGCCAGCAGCTTAGCCGTTGATGAAGCTTTCTTT. Residues: CASSLAVDEAFF. Filled out from reference TRBV7-9 and TRBJ1-1, the complete variable domain reads DTGVSQNPRHKITKRGQNVTFRCDPISEHNRLYWYRQTLGQGPEFLTYFQNEAQLEKSRLLSDRFSAERPKGSFSTLEIQRTEQGDSAMYLCASSLAVDEAFFGQGTRLTVV.

The V and J genes are TRBV18 and TRBJ1-2; 11 bases align to TRBD1. The germline V gene has CDR1 KGHSH and CDR2 LQKENI. The CDR3 sequence is 16 residues long. J was trimmed by 4 bases and V by 3 bases; bases with no gene match: 7. The CDR3 is CASSPSPGQGAYGYTF. The DNA for the CDR3 is TGTGCCAGCTCACCCTCACCCGGACAGGGGGCCTATGGCTACACCTTC.

This chain uses TRBV20-1 with TRBJ2-2; 7 positions match TRBD1. Germline assignment: CDR1 DFQATT and CDR2 SNEGSKA (reference sequence). This CDR3 spans 17 amino acids. J was trimmed by 2 bases and V by 0 bases; bases with no gene match: 9. The DNA for the CDR3 is TGCAGTGCTAGAGATTTGAGGAGACAGGGTAACACCGGGGAGCTGTTTTTT. Residues: CSARDLRRQGNTGELFF.

CDR3 DNA sequence: TGTGCCAGCAGCTTCCCAGGGAGGCCCGGCTACACCTTC. Protein sequence: CASSFPGRPGYTF. The rearrangement joins TRBV7-2 to TRBJ1-2, with D perhaps matching TRBD1 (5 bases). This CDR3 contains 13 residues. Deletions cut 3 bases from V and 8 bases from J, with 13 bases between. In germline, CDR1 is SGHTA, CDR2 FQGNSA. Supplemented by reference TRBV7-2 and TRBJ1-2, the full variable domain reads GAGVSQSPSNKVTEKGKDVELRCDPISGHTALYWYRQSLGQGLEFLIYFQGNSAPDKSGLPSDRFSAERTGGSVSTLTIQRTQQEDSAVYLCASSFPGRPGYTFGSGTRLTVV.

The chain employs TRBV5-1 and TRBJ1-1; TRBD1 aligns across 7 bases. CDR3 length: 14 amino acids. Germline-derived CDR1 and CDR2 are SGHRS and YFSETQ. Unmatched junction bases numbered 6, after V lost 0 bases and J lost 7 bases. CDR3 residues: CASSLGQGQGEAFF. The CDR3 nucleotides read TGCGCCAGCAGCTTGGGACAGGGCCAGGGTGAAGCTTTCTTT.

This clonotype came up a few times. CDR3 loop: CASSLDQNGEQYF. The CDR3 DNA follows: TGTGCCAGCAGCTTAGACCAGAATGGGGAGCAGTACTTC. V gene TRBV7-2 combines with J gene TRBJ2-5; tentatively, D is TRBD2 (5 bases). This CDR3 spans 13 amino acids. Trimming shortened V by 1 base and J by 11 bases, and 14 bases separated the two germline ends. The germline gives CDR1 SGHTA, CDR2 FQGNSA.